The 28 T cell receptor beta chains reported below all come from one sample, sequenced in a study of T-cell memory formation after mild COVID-19. Each CDR3 protein gets one entry after TCRdb re-called the 5' RACE reads with MiXCR. The data show 250,000 to 350,000 distinct CDR3 sequences, roughly 16% seen once. The material sequenced was PBMCs or a T cell subset sorted from them (not recorded which). The receptors derive from a man between 18 and 35 years old who had mild COVID-19 (a few samples of this study predate the infection). Cell type and time point are not known.

The rearrangement joins TRBV4-1 to TRBJ1-1, with D perhaps TRBD1 (5 bases). CDR1 and CDR2 (germline): MGHRA, YSYEKL. The CDR3 loop spans 13 amino acids. V shed 0 bases and J shed 7 bases, with 9 bases lying between them. The CDR3 protein is CASSQEGAVEAFF. The CDR3 coding sequence is TGCGCCAGCAGCCAAGAAGGGGCAGTTGAAGCTTTCTTT.

This clonotype was counted only a few times. The chain uses TRBV5-1 and TRBJ2-5, with D unclear. V lost 0 bases and J 6 bases, leaving 9 bases between the germline ends. CDR3 length: 13 amino acids. Germline V gives CDR1 SGHRS, CDR2 YFSETQ. The CDR3 region is CASSLGQLKTQYF. The CDR3 region has the DNA TGCGCCAGCAGCTTGGGGCAGTTAAAGACCCAGTACTTC.

The chain recombines TRBV30 with TRBJ2-7, with D uncertain. The germline V gene has CDR1 GTSNPN and CDR2 SVGIG (reference sequence). The V gene lost 1 base and the J gene lost 6 bases, with 13 bases spanning the gap. This CDR3 contains 13 residues. CDR3 protein: CAWSAQKYGEQYF. The CDR3 DNA is TGTGCCTGGAGTGCACAAAAGTACGGCGAGCAGTACTTC. The variable domain in full, with the rest retrieved from reference TRBV30 and TRBJ2-7, is SQTIHQWPATLVQPVGSPLSLECTVEGTSNPNLYWYRQAAGRGLQLLFYSVGIGQISSEVPQNLSASRPQDRQFILSSKKLLLSDSGFYLCAWSAQKYGEQYFGPGTRLTVT.

This clonotype showed up just a few times. The chain uses TRBV28 and TRBJ2-7; no reliable D call. The CDR3 sequence is 13 residues long. Germline V gene lookup returns CDR1 MDHEN and CDR2 SYDVKM. The V end was cut by 5 bases, the J end by 0 bases, with 8 bases between. This chain's CDR3 is CASSPLNSYEQYV. The CDR3 DNA is TGTGCCAGCAGTCCTCTTAACTCCTACGAGCAGTACGTC.

This clonotype was counted only a few times. The rearrangement joins TRBV7-9 to TRBJ2-2; 8 bases are shared with TRBD1. The trim removed 5 bases at V and 11 bases at J, leaving 10 bases unmatched. The CDR3 is 14 amino acids. Per germline, CDR1 SEHNR and CDR2 FQNEAQ (reference sequence). CDR3 protein: CASSGTGPLLELFF. The CDR3 DNA reads TGTGCCAGCAGCGGGACAGGACCCCTCCTAGAGCTGTTTTTT.

This clonotype occurred a few times. This chain uses TRBV6-2 or TRBV6-3 with TRBJ2-7; D unclear. The V end lost 1 base, the J end lost 0 bases, and 10 bases lay between the germline ends. This CDR3 spans 15 amino acids. Germline assignment: CDR1 MNHEY and CDR2 SVGEGT. CDR3 protein: CASSYWQTFSYEQYF. In nucleotides, the CDR3 is TGTGCCAGCAGTTACTGGCAAACCTTCTCCTACGAGCAGTACTTC.

The chain has TRBV2 and TRBJ2-1; D is possibly TRBD1 (6 bases). Germline CDR1 is SNHLY and CDR2 is FYNNEI. This CDR3 is built from 15 residues. V dropped 7 bases and J dropped 0 bases, with 13 bases sitting between them. The DNA for the CDR3 is TGTGCCAGCACCGATCAGGGGCACTCCTACAATGAGCAGTTCTTC. It is translated as CASTDQGHSYNEQFF.

This clonotype has more than one count but fewer than ten. The V call is TRBV5-1, the J call TRBJ2-7; unclear D gene. CDR1 and CDR2 (germline): SGHRS, YFSETQ. The ends were cut back, 4 bases at V and 3 bases at J, with 8 bases in the middle. CDR3 length: 12 amino acids. The CDR3 region has the DNA TGCGCCAGCAGCCTGACCGACTACGAGCAGTACTTC. Its translation: CASSLTDYEQYF. Filled out from reference TRBV5-1 and TRBJ2-7, the complete variable domain reads KAGVTQTPRYLIKTRGQQVTLSCSPISGHRSVSWYQQTPGQGLQFLFEYFSETQRNKGNFPGRFSGRQFSNSRSEMNVSTLELGDSALYLCASSLTDYEQYFGPGTRLTVT.

This clonotype was counted a few times. The V call is TRBV7-2, the J call TRBJ1-4, with 7 bases identical to TRBD1. This CDR3 has 14 amino acids. J was trimmed by 8 bases and V by 4 bases; bases with no gene match: 7. Germline loops: CDR1 SGHTA, CDR2 FQGNSA. CDR3 sequence (DNA): TGTGCCAGCAGCTCAAGACAGGGATACGAAAAACTGTTTTTT. It is translated as CASSSRQGYEKLFF. Full variable domain (missing parts from reference TRBV7-2 and TRBJ1-4): GAGVSQSPSNKVTEKGKDVELRCDPISGHTALYWYRQSLGQGLEFLIYFQGNSAPDKSGLPSDRFSAERTGGSVSTLTIQRTQQEDSAVYLCASSSRQGYEKLFFGSGTQLSVL.

This clonotype was observed a handful of times. CDR3 nucleotides: TGCGCCAGCAGCTTCACAGGGGGCGAAGAGACCCAGTACTTC. The encoded protein is CASSFTGGEETQYF. V and J are TRBV5-1 and TRBJ2-5; 9 positions agree with TRBD1. There are 14 residues in the CDR3. The V gene's germline CDR1 is SGHRS and CDR2 YFSETQ. Unmatched junction bases numbered 2, after V lost 2 bases and J lost 3 bases.

This clonotype has a handful of counts. The V call is TRBV10-1, the J call TRBJ2-7; 9 bases line up with TRBD1. CDR1 and CDR2 from the germline V gene are WNHNN and SYGVQD (reference sequence). CDR3 length: 16 amino acids. V lost 0 bases to trimming and J lost 1 base; unmatched junction nucleotides: 4. The CDR3, as DNA: TGCGCCAGCAGTGAGTCGAAGGGACAGGGATCCTACGAGCAGTACGTC. This encodes CASSESKGQGSYEQYV.

In this sample, this clonotype turned up a few times. The gene calls are TRBV5-1 and TRBJ2-7; 9 nucleotides agree with TRBD2. CDR1 and CDR2 (germline): SGHRS, YFSETQ. The length of the CDR3 is 14 residues. J was trimmed by 7 bases and V by 1 base; bases with no gene match: 6. The CDR3: CASSLSSGGGEQYF. The CDR3 coding sequence is TGCGCCAGCAGCTTGAGTAGCGGGGGTGGAGAGCAGTACTTC.

The table lists this clonotype with a few counts. The rearrangement links TRBV28 to TRBJ1-1; D ambiguous. Germline V gene lookup returns CDR1 MDHEN and CDR2 SYDVKM. CDR3 size: 14 residues. The V end lost 3 bases, the J end lost 1 base, and 9 bases lay between the germline ends. The DNA of the CDR3 is TGTGCCAGCAGTTTGGCCTGGGCGAACACTGAAGCTTTCTTT. Translation: CASSLAWANTEAFF.

The chain carries TRBV27 and TRBJ1-2; tentatively, D is TRBD1 (6 bases). The CDR3 covers 15 residues. V was pared by 5 bases and J by 6 bases, with 19 bases between. The V gene's germline CDR1 is MNHEY and CDR2 SMNVEV (reference sequence). The CDR3 protein is CASSPVPDRIHGYTF. CDR3 DNA sequence: TGTGCCAGCAGTCCCGTCCCCGACAGGATACATGGCTACACCTTC.

This clonotype came up many times. The gene calls are TRBV10-3 and TRBJ1-6, with D tentatively TRBD1 (5 bases). Trimming shortened V by 0 bases and J by 9 bases, and 12 bases separated the two germline ends. Germline CDR1 and CDR2: ENHRY and SYGVKD. The CDR3 is made up of 15 amino acids. CDR3 nucleotide sequence: TGTGCCATCAGTGAGTCGGGGGTTCCAGGTTCACCCCTCCACTTT. This gives the protein CAISESGVPGSPLHF.

This clonotype was seen only a few times. This chain links TRBV5-4 with TRBJ2-2, with 14 bases aligning to TRBD2. The V segment lost 4 bases and the J segment 1 base; nucleotides outside the gene matches: 3. This CDR3 comprises 17 residues. Germline-derived CDR1 and CDR2 are SGHNT and YYREEE (reference sequence). The CDR3 loop is CASSPGLAGGNTGELFF. The CDR3 DNA reads TGTGCCAGCAGCCCCGGACTAGCGGGGGGGAACACCGGGGAGCTGTTTTTT.

This clonotype has just a few counts. This chain connects TRBV5-1 to TRBJ1-1; 7 bases are shared with TRBD1. Germline trimming cut 2 bases from V and 6 bases from J; bases unmatched to any gene: 19. This CDR3 has 18 residues. Germline CDR1 SGHRS, CDR2 YFSETQ. This CDR3 reads CASSFGTLNRGSIAEAFF. As DNA, the CDR3 is TGCGCCAGCAGCTTCGGGACTCTTAACAGGGGAAGTATAGCTGAAGCTTTCTTT. The variable domain in full, with the rest retrieved from reference TRBV5-1 and TRBJ1-1, is KAGVTQTPRYLIKTRGQQVTLSCSPISGHRSVSWYQQTPGQGLQFLFEYFSETQRNKGNFPGRFSGRQFSNSRSEMNVSTLELGDSALYLCASSFGTLNRGSIAEAFFGQGTRLTVV.

The chain has TRBV20-1 and TRBJ1-2; TRBD1 agrees at 9 bases. The germline V gene encodes CDR1 DFQATT and CDR2 SNEGSKA (reference sequence). Losses at the gene ends were 6 bases for V and 4 bases for J; bases not matched to a gene: 9. This CDR3 spans 14 amino acids. The CDR3: CSASPTGGSYGYTF. The CDR3 nucleotides are TGCAGTGCCTCCCCGACAGGGGGTAGCTATGGCTACACCTTC.

This clonotype was picked up a small number of times. The V and J genes are TRBV7-6 and TRBJ2-5, with D uncertain. The CDR3 is 12 residues long. V lost 5 bases and J 4 bases, leaving 8 bases between the germline ends. Germline assignment: CDR1 SGHVS and CDR2 FNYEAQ. CDR3 in DNA: TGTGCCAGCAGCACCCCCTTAGAGACCCAGTACTTC. It is translated as CASSTPLETQYF.

The rearrangement links TRBV5-6 to TRBJ1-1, with D possibly being TRBD1 (5 bases). The CDR3 runs to 13 residues. CDR1 and CDR2 from the germline V gene are SGHDT and YYEEEE. V was clipped by 2 bases and J by 8 bases, with 13 bases between them. In nucleotides, the CDR3 is TGTGCCAGCAGCTTCTCAGGGAAGAACGAAGCTTTCTTT. Translation gives CASSFSGKNEAFF.

This chain uses TRBV10-3 with TRBJ2-5; 12 bases match TRBD2. CDR3 length: 16 amino acids. J lost 3 bases, V lost 5 bases, and 7 bases had no gene match. Germline V gene data show CDR1 as ENHRY and CDR2 as SYGVKD. CDR3 bases: TGTGCCATCAGTCTGACCGGACTAGCGGGAAAAGAGACCCAGTACTTC. This codes for CAISLTGLAGKETQYF.

The rearrangement joins TRBV18 to TRBJ2-1, with 9 positions matching TRBD2. Unmatched junction bases numbered 6, after V lost 1 base and J lost 5 bases. This CDR3 contains 16 residues. The germline gives CDR1 KGHSH, CDR2 LQKENI. The CDR3 reads CASSPLVSGGNNEQFF. CDR3 coding DNA: TGTGCCAGCTCACCACTCGTAAGCGGGGGGAACAATGAGCAGTTCTTC.

This clonotype was counted only a few times. The rearrangement uses TRBV12-3 or TRBV12-4 and TRBJ1-1, with no clear D. With 4 bases removed from V and 10 bases from J, the gap between germline ends came to 10 bases. CDR3 length: 11 residues. Here the CDR3 reads CASSSGLGAFF. In nucleotides, the CDR3 is TGTGCCAGCAGTTCCGGACTTGGAGCTTTCTTT.

The chain recombines TRBV7-2 with TRBJ2-3; TRBD2 matches 9 bases. Germline V lookup: CDR1 SGHTA, CDR2 FQGNSA. The CDR3 contains 16 residues. The V gene end was trimmed by 3 bases and the J gene end by 2 bases; junction bases not matched to a gene: 6. The CDR3 DNA follows: TGTGCCAGCAGCTTGCTAGCGGGGCGATACACAGATACGCAGTATTTT. Translation: CASSLLAGRYTDTQYF.

This clonotype was detected a few times. The chain is built from TRBV9 and TRBJ2-2, with D possibly TRBD2 on 6 matching bases. Germline CDR1 SGDLS, CDR2 YYNGEE. Trimming cost V 0 bases and J 7 bases, with 16 bases left between them. The CDR3 extends over 16 amino acids. The CDR3 reads CASSVVGTPVGGELFF. The DNA of the CDR3 is TGTGCCAGCAGCGTAGTCGGGACTCCAGTCGGCGGGGAGCTGTTTTTT.

This clonotype was seen at least ten times. The J gene is TRBJ2-1, the V gene TRBV5-1; D remains unclear. The germline V gene has CDR1 SGHRS and CDR2 YFSETQ. The CDR3 runs to 15 residues. The germline V and J ends were trimmed by 4 bases and 3 bases, with 14 bases remaining between them. Here the CDR3 DNA reads TGCGCCAGCAGCCCGGACCTAAGTAGCTACAATGAGCAGTTCTTC. The encoded protein is CASSPDLSSYNEQFF.

This chain links TRBV5-1 with TRBJ2-3; D possibly uses TRBD1 or TRBD2 (6 bases each). There are 14 residues in the CDR3. The germline gives CDR1 SGHRS, CDR2 YFSETQ. The ends were cut back, 5 bases at V and 1 base at J, with 11 bases in the middle. CDR3 amino acids: CASRGGLGTDTQYF. For the CDR3, the DNA is TGCGCCAGCAGAGGGGGACTGGGCACAGATACGCAGTATTTT.

CDR3: CASSGGGREKLFF. DNA for the CDR3: TGCGCCAGCAGCGGAGGGGGGCGAGAAAAACTGTTTTTT. This chain connects TRBV4-3 to TRBJ1-4; tentative D call: TRBD1 (6 bases). V lost 5 bases, J lost 8 bases, and 12 bases lay in between. This CDR3 is 13 amino acids long. CDR1 LGHNA and CDR2 YSLEER come from the germline V gene.